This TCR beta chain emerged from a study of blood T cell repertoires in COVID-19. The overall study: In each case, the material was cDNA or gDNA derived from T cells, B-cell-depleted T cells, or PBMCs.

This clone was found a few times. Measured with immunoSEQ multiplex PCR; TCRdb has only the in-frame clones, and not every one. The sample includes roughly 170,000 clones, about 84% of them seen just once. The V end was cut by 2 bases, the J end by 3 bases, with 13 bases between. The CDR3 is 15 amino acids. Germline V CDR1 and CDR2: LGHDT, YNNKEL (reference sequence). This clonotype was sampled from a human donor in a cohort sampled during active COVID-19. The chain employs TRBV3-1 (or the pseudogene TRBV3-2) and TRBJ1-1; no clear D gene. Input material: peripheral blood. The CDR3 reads CASSQLRGIDTEAFF. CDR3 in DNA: TGTGCCAGCAGCCAACTAAGAGGAATCGACACTGAAGCTTTCTTT.